Presented here are 24 T cell receptor beta chains from one specimen sequenced in a study of control samples from healthy donors and cancer patients. The method was immunoSEQ multiplex PCR; TCRdb's version includes in-frame clones alone and lacks a portion of them. The data contain tens of thousands of clones, about 80% of them singletons. The sample consisted of blood. These receptors were collected from a man between 50 and 59 years old in good health.

This chain uses TRBV6-6 with TRBJ2-1, with TRBD2 identical over 10 bases. The germline gives CDR1 MNHNY, CDR2 SVGAGI (reference sequence). The junction had 2 bases not matched to a gene; V was cut back by 5 bases and J by 10 bases. This CDR3 is built from 12 residues. CDR3 sequence (DNA): TGTGCCAGCAGTCAGACTAGCGGGGAGCAGTTCTTC. Its protein is CASSQTSGEQFF.

This sequence joins TRBV9 and TRBJ2-1, with TRBD2 identical over 10 bases. V was clipped by 4 bases and J by 8 bases; unmatched bases: 12. CDR1 SGDLS and CDR2 YYNGEE come from the germline V gene. This CDR3 is built from 16 residues. The CDR3 region has the DNA TGTGCCAGCAGCCTCCGGGGGGGGACTAGCGAACATGAGCAGTTCTTC. It encodes CASSLRGGTSEHEQFF.

V gene TRBV3-1 (or the pseudogene TRBV3-2) combines with J gene TRBJ2-3; D tentatively reads TRBD1 or TRBD2 (5 bases each). In germline, CDR1 is LGHDT, CDR2 YNNKEL (reference sequence). V gave up 5 bases and J gave up 4 bases, with 16 bases separating them. The CDR3 is made up of 15 amino acids. CDR3: CASSYGTRIADTQYF. CDR3 DNA: TGTGCCAGCAGCTACGGGACCCGCATCGCAGATACGCAGTATTTT.

The table lists this clone with a count of one. CDR3 DNA: TGTGCCAGCAGCAAGCCGGGTAAGGACTCTGGAAACACCATATATTTT. Translated, it gives CASSKPGKDSGNTIYF. The chain links TRBV21-1 to TRBJ1-3. TRBV21-1 is a pseudogene locus. The CDR3 extends over 16 amino acids.

The CDR3 is CASTPYRPTTEQFF. CDR3 coding DNA: TGTGCCAGCACCCCGTACAGACCTACAACTGAGCAGTTCTTC. The genes are TRBV6-5 and TRBJ2-1; D is unclear. Germline V lookup: CDR1 MNHEY, CDR2 SVGAGI. The germline V and J ends were trimmed by 7 bases and 9 bases, with 19 bases remaining between them. This CDR3 has 14 amino acids.

V usage is TRBV2 and J usage is TRBJ2-7; 7 nucleotides line up with TRBD2. The CDR3 runs to 15 residues. The junction had 9 bases not matched to a gene; V was cut back by 5 bases and J by 2 bases. Germline V CDR1 and CDR2: SNHLY, FYNNEI. CDR3 amino acids: CASSPGLAETYEQYF. CDR3 coding DNA: TGTGCCAGCAGTCCTGGGCTAGCGGAGACCTACGAGCAGTACTTC.

CDR3 sequence: CASSVGPGGTEAFF. The CDR3 DNA reads TGTGCCAGCAGCGTAGGGCCCGGGGGCACTGAAGCTTTCTTT. The chain uses TRBV9 and TRBJ1-1; D might be TRBD1 (5 bases). The CDR3 has 14 amino acids. V lost 0 bases and J 4 bases, leaving 10 bases between the germline ends. CDR1 is SGDLS and CDR2 is YYNGEE in the germline V gene.

This chain connects TRBV3-1 (or the pseudogene TRBV3-2) to TRBJ2-7; D is ambiguous. Looked up from germline, CDR1 is LGHDT and CDR2 is YNNKEL (reference sequence). V dropped 3 bases and J dropped 1 base, with 4 bases sitting between them. This CDR3 comprises 12 residues. CDR3 amino acids: CASSHGSYEQYF. The CDR3 DNA sequence: TGTGCCAGCAGCCATGGGTCCTACGAGCAGTACTTC.

The V and J genes are TRBV11-2 and TRBJ1-4; possibly TRBD1 for D (6 bases). Trimming took off 1 base at V and 8 bases at J, with 17 bases between the two ends. In germline, CDR1 is SGHAT, CDR2 FQNNGV. This CDR3 comprises 16 residues. The CDR3 DNA reads as TGTGCCAGCAGCTTAGTACCCTGGGAGGGGGGAGAAAAACTGTTTTTT. This sequence encodes CASSLVPWEGGEKLFF. The full variable domain, its missing parts supplied by reference TRBV11-2 and TRBJ1-4, is EAGVAQSPRYKIIEKRQSVAFWCNPISGHATLYWYQQILGQGPKLLIQFQNNGVVDDSQLPKDRFSAERLKGVDSTLKIQPAKLEDSAVYLCASSLVPWEGGEKLFFGSGTQLSVL.

The V and J genes are TRBV27 and TRBJ2-7; 10 nucleotides line up with TRBD2. Germline CDR1 is MNHEY and CDR2 is SMNVEV (reference sequence). Trimming cost V 0 bases and J 4 bases; bases outside gene matches: 6. CDR3 length equals 16 residues. The CDR3 region has the DNA TGTGCCAGCAGTTTATCGGGGCTAGCGGGAGAGTACGAGCAGTACTTC. Translation gives CASSLSGLAGEYEQYF.

The genes are TRBV19 and TRBJ1-2; tentative D call: TRBD1 (6 bases). The CDR3 loop spans 14 amino acids. The germline V gene has CDR1 LNHDA and CDR2 SQIVND (reference sequence). Trimming took off 3 bases at V and 3 bases at J, with 11 bases between the two ends. The CDR3 DNA follows: TGTGCCAGTAGTATCGGGGGGCCAGACTATGGCTACACCTTC. It yields the protein CASSIGGPDYGYTF.

The count of this clone is one. The chain employs TRBV7-2 and TRBJ2-7, with 9 bases fitting TRBD2. The junction had 6 bases not matched to a gene; V was cut back by 1 base and J by 2 bases. Germline lookup yields CDR1 SGHTA and CDR2 FQGNSA. The CDR3 extends over 16 amino acids. The CDR3 DNA reads TGTGCCAGCAGCTTAGGGGCTAGCGGGGTTACCTACGAGCAGTACTTC. Its protein is CASSLGASGVTYEQYF.

V usage is TRBV4-3 and J usage is TRBJ1-3; D remains ambiguous. The CDR3 has 12 amino acids. The germline V and J ends were trimmed by 0 bases and 10 bases, with 7 bases remaining between them. Germline assignment: CDR1 LGHNA and CDR2 YSLEER. Written as DNA, the CDR3 is TGCGCCAGCAGCCAAGATCGGGAAACCATATATTTT. Its translation is CASSQDRETIYF.

The CDR3 nucleotides read TGTGCCAGCAGCTGGGGACTAGCGGGAAACGGAGATACGCAGTATTTT. It codes for CASSWGLAGNGDTQYF. The genes are TRBV7-2 and TRBJ2-3; 13 bases map to TRBD2. Germline V gene sequence: CDR1 SGHTA, CDR2 FQGNSA. This CDR3 has 16 amino acids. With 4 bases clipped from V and 5 bases from J, the junction kept 6 bases outside the gene matches.

This clone came up a few times. V is TRBV5-6 and J is TRBJ1-2, with TRBD1 identical over 9 bases. The trim removed 8 bases at V and 4 bases at J, leaving 6 bases unmatched. The CDR3 spans 13 residues. Per the germline V gene, CDR1 is SGHDT and CDR2 is YYEEEE. CDR3 in amino acids: CARTRDRAYGYTF. The CDR3 DNA is TGTGCCAGGACAAGGGACAGGGCCTATGGCTACACCTTC.

The chain couples TRBV5-1 to TRBJ2-1; D is unclear. Germline V gives CDR1 SGHRS, CDR2 YFSETQ. CDR3 size: 12 residues. Trimming cost V 0 bases and J 10 bases, with 8 bases left between them. The CDR3 loop reads CASSLEPFEQFF. The CDR3 DNA follows: TGCGCCAGCAGCTTGGAACCGTTCGAGCAGTTCTTC.

J is TRBJ2-7 and V is TRBV19; the D gene could be TRBD1 or TRBD2 (5 bases each). The CDR3 consists of 14 residues. The V gene's germline CDR1 is LNHDA and CDR2 SQIVND (reference sequence). V lost 1 base and J lost 2, with 9 bases in between. DNA of the CDR3: TGTGCCAGTAGTATAGGACCGGGACCCTACGAGCAGTACTTC. It specifies CASSIGPGPYEQYF.

CDR3 coding DNA: TGCGCCAGCAGCCACCCCTTCCCCAACGGGAGGCGCTACACAGATACGCAGTATTTT. This gives the protein CASSHPFPNGRRYTDTQYF. The chain recombines TRBV4-1 with TRBJ2-3, with 7 positions matching TRBD2. The CDR3 spans 19 residues. Losses at the gene ends were 3 bases for V and 2 bases for J; bases not matched to a gene: 17. In germline, CDR1 is MGHRA, CDR2 YSYEKL.

This clone was counted only a few times. The genes are TRBV5-1 and TRBJ1-6; D remains ambiguous. V was clipped by 0 bases and J by 7 bases, with 8 bases between them. In germline, CDR1 is SGHRS, CDR2 YFSETQ. There are 14 residues in the CDR3. In DNA, the CDR3 is TGCGCCAGCAGCTTGGATCTGGGGAATTCACCCCTCCACTTT. Its protein is CASSLDLGNSPLHF. The variable domain in full, completed from reference TRBV5-1 and TRBJ1-6, reads KAGVTQTPRYLIKTRGQQVTLSCSPISGHRSVSWYQQTPGQGLQFLFEYFSETQRNKGNFPGRFSGRQFSNSRSEMNVSTLELGDSALYLCASSLDLGNSPLHFGNGTRLTVT.

The chain joins TRBV27 to TRBJ1-5; tentative D call: TRBD1 (6 bases). V was pared by 6 bases and J by 5 bases, with 17 bases between. This CDR3 is built from 15 residues. CDR1 MNHEY and CDR2 SMNVEV come from the germline V gene (reference sequence). CDR3 in amino acids: CASRETGLWDQPQHF. The CDR3 coding sequence is TGTGCCAGCAGAGAGACAGGTCTCTGGGATCAGCCCCAGCATTTT.

In its sample, this clone was seen a few times. This chain joins TRBV5-1 and TRBJ1-5; no reliable D call. Germline V lookup: CDR1 SGHRS, CDR2 YFSETQ. The CDR3 is made up of 13 amino acids. V lost 4 bases and J lost 7, with 12 bases in between. CDR3 nucleotide sequence: TGCGCCAGCAGCGAAGGACCTGGGCAGCCCCAGCATTTT. Amino acids: CASSEGPGQPQHF.

The chain couples TRBV9 to TRBJ2-5; 7 nucleotides line up with TRBD1. The V segment lost 4 bases and the J segment 4 bases; nucleotides outside the gene matches: 7. This CDR3 region has 14 residues. The germline V gene has CDR1 SGDLS and CDR2 YYNGEE. The CDR3 DNA is TGTGCCAGCAGCTTAAGACAGGGTCGAGAGACCCAGTACTTC. This codes for CASSLRQGRETQYF.

This chain uses TRBV15 with TRBJ2-1; D gene uncertain. This CDR3 region has 13 residues. V was pared by 5 bases and J by 6 bases, with 11 bases between. The V gene's germline CDR1 is LNHNV and CDR2 YYDKDF (reference sequence). The CDR3 bases are TGTGCCACCAGCGCAGCGTTGTTCAATGAGCAGTTCTTC. Amino acids: CATSAALFNEQFF.

The chain links TRBV7-3 to TRBJ2-7; TRBD2 aligns across 10 bases. V lost 0 bases, J lost 0 bases, and 8 bases stayed unmatched. The CDR3 consists of 18 residues. Germline values: CDR1 SGHTA, CDR2 FQGTGA. The CDR3 is CASSLTLTSGPVSYEQYF. For the CDR3, the DNA is TGTGCCAGCAGCTTAACTCTGACTAGCGGGCCGGTCTCCTACGAGCAGTACTTC.